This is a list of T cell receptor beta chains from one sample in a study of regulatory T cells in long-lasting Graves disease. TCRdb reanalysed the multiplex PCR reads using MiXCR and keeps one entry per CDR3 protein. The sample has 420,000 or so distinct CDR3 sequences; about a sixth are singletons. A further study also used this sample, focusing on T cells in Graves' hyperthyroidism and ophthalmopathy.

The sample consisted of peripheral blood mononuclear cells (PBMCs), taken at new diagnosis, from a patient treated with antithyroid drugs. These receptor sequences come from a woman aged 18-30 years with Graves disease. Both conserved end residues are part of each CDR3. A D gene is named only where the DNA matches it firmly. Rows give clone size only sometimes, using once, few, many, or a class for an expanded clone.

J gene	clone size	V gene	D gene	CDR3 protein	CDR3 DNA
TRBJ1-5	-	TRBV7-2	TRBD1	CASSLPGGSQPQHF	TGTGCCAGCAGCTTACCAGGGGGTAGTCAGCCCCAGCATTTT
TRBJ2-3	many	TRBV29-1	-	CSVQGGVWGTDTQYF	TGCAGCGTTCAGGGGGGAGTTTGGGGCACAGATACGCAGTATTTT
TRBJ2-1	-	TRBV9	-	CASSVGMPNEQFF	TGTGCCAGCAGCGTAGGGATGCCAAATGAGCAGTTCTTC
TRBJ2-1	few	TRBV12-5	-	CASGLSQGTFEQFF	TGTGCTAGTGGTTTGTCCCAAGGGACTTTCGAGCAGTTCTTC
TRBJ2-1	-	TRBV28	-	CASSLVEAYEYNEQFF	TGTGCCAGCAGTTTGGTAGAGGCCTATGAATACAATGAGCAGTTCTTC
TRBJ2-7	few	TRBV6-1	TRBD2	CATTSLLAAYEQYF	TGTGCCACCACCAGCCTACTAGCGGCCTACGAGCAGTACTTC
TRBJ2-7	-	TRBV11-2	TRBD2	CASSLGLAGGVFQYF	TGTGCCAGCAGCCTCGGACTAGCGGGAGGGGTGTTTCAGTACTTC
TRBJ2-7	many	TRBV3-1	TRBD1	CASSQDRGSYEQYF	TGTGCCAGCAGCCAGGACAGGGGTTCCTACGAGCAGTACTTC
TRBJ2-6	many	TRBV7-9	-	CASRSPKVLSGANVLTF	TGTGCCAGCAGAAGCCCGAAGGTCCTCTCTGGGGCCAACGTCCTGACTTTC
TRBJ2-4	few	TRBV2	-	CASTQSGLGAKNIQYF	TGTGCCAGCACCCAAAGCGGCCTAGGGGCCAAAAACATTCAGTACTTC
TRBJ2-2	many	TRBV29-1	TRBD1	CSAGQGLNTGELFF	TGCAGCGCGGGACAGGGGCTGAACACCGGGGAGCTGTTTTTT
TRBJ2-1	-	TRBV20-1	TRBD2	CSASWASGRNEQFF	TGCAGTGCTAGTTGGGCTAGCGGACGCAATGAGCAGTTCTTC
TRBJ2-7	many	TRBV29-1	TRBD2	CSVAAGGNYEQYF	TGCAGCGTTGCGGCGGGAGGGAATTACGAGCAGTACTTC
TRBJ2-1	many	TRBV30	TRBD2	CAWSVLGLAGANEQFF	TGTGCCTGGAGTGTACTCGGACTAGCGGGAGCCAATGAGCAGTTCTTC
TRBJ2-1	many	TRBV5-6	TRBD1	CASSSSPGQGVGNEQFF	TGTGCCAGCAGCTCCTCACCTGGGCAGGGGGTAGGGAATGAGCAGTTCTTC
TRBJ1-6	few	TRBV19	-	CASSIVRGGSPLHF	TGTGCCAGTAGTATCGTCAGGGGCGGTTCACCCCTCCACTTT
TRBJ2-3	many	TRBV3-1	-	CASSQGGYTQYF	TGTGCCAGCAGCCAAGGGGGCTATACGCAGTATTTT
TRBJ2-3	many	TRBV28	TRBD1	CASSFPPAGGPDTQYF	TGTGCCAGCAGTTTTCCCCCGGCAGGGGGCCCAGATACGCAGTATTTT
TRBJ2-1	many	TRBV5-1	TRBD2	CASSLAGDGYNEQFF	TGCGCCAGCAGCCTAGCGGGAGACGGATACAATGAGCAGTTCTTC
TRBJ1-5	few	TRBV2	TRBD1	CASSRGDRAGNQPQHF	TGTGCCAGCAGCCGGGGGGACAGGGCGGGCAATCAGCCCCAGCATTTT
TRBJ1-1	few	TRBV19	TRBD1	CASSSRQGLSWNTEAFF	TGTGCCAGTAGTTCTCGACAGGGCCTCTCCTGGAACACTGAAGCTTTCTTT
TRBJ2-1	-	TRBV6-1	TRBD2	CASRTSGSNEQFF	TGTGCCAGCCGGACTAGCGGGAGCAATGAGCAGTTCTTC
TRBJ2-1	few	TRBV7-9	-	CASSWPGFDEQFF	TGTGCCAGCAGCTGGCCCGGGTTTGATGAGCAGTTCTTC
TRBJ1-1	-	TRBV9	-	CASSVIRNTEAFF	TGTGCCAGCAGCGTCATCAGGAACACTGAAGCTTTCTTT
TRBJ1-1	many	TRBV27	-	CASSADRLTNTEAFF	TGTGCCAGCAGTGCGGACCGGCTCACCAACACTGAAGCTTTCTTT
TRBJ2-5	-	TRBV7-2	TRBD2	CASSPLAGSDQETQYF	TGTGCCAGCAGCCCCCTAGCGGGATCGGACCAAGAGACCCAGTACTTC
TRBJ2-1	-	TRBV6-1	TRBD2	CASSELGRLNEQFF	TGTGCCAGCAGTGAACTCGGGAGGCTAAATGAGCAGTTCTTC
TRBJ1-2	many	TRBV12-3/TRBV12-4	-	CASSSRGIYGYTF	TGTGCCAGCAGTTCCCGGGGGATTTATGGCTACACCTTC
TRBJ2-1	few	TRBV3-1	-	CASSPRKRTNEQFF	TGTGCCAGCAGCCCCCGAAAAAGAACAAATGAGCAGTTCTTC
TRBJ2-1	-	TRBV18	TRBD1	CASSPPTGTDTYNEQFF	TGTGCCAGCTCACCACCTACCGGGACAGATACCTACAATGAGCAGTTCTTC
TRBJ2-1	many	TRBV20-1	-	CSARDPGSSRSYNEQFF	TGCAGTGCTAGAGACCCGGGTAGCTCTCGCTCCTACAATGAGCAGTTCTTC
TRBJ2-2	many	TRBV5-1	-	CASSLALIGGELFF	TGCGCCAGCAGCTTGGCCTTGATCGGCGGGGAGCTGTTTTTT
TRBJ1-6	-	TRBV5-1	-	CASSLELDSPLHF	TGCGCCAGCAGCTTGGAACTGGATTCACCCCTCCACTTT
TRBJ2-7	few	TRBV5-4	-	CASRERGTGPYEQYF	TGTGCCAGCAGGGAACGCGGAACTGGGCCCTACGAGCAGTACTTC
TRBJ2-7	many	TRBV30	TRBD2	CAWSVYRLAGNLRYEQYF	TGTGCCTGGAGTGTATACAGACTAGCGGGAAACCTCCGCTACGAGCAGTACTTC
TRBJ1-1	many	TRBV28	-	CASRLLQLNTEAFF	TGTGCCAGCAGATTATTACAGCTGAACACTGAAGCTTTCTTT
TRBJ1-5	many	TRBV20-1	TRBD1	CSAPDRARPSNQPQHF	TGCAGTGCTCCAGACAGGGCTAGGCCGAGCAATCAGCCCCAGCATTTT
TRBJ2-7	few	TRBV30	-	CAWSAFLETYEQYF	TGTGCCTGGAGTGCCTTTCTAGAGACCTACGAGCAGTACTTC